These 30 T cell receptor beta chains came from one sample sequenced in a study of tumor and adjacent non-tumor tissue in lung cancer. No cell sorting was done before RNA was extracted from the tissue. The library came from three nested PCR rounds adapted from ARM-PCR protocols. Via MiXCR, TCRdb re-called the multiplex PCR reads, giving one row per CDR3 protein. The profile shows some 74,000 distinct CDR3 sequences, approximately 72% of them singletons. Sequencing was performed on lung tumor tissue. These receptors were obtained from a woman aged 40 to 49 with non-small cell lung cancer.

This clonotype showed up many times. The V gene is TRBV29-1, the J gene TRBJ2-5; possible D gene TRBD2, 5 bases. V was shortened by 4 bases and J by 6 bases, with 18 bases between the two germline ends. The CDR3 is 14 amino acids. Per the germline V gene, CDR1 is SQVTM and CDR2 is ANQGSEA. CDR3 sequence: CSVGGRGLSKTQYF. DNA of the CDR3: TGCAGCGTTGGGGGTCGGGGTTTATCGAAGACCCAGTACTTC.

This clonotype has ten or more counts. J is TRBJ2-5 and V is TRBV5-4; 10 bases align to TRBD1. The germline CDR1 and CDR2 sequences are SGHNT and YYREEE (reference sequence). This CDR3 has 15 residues. V lost 4 bases to trimming and J lost 4 bases; unmatched junction nucleotides: 7. The chain's CDR3 is CASSIRTGGRETQYF. In DNA, the CDR3 is TGTGCCAGCAGCATTCGGACAGGGGGGAGAGAGACCCAGTACTTC.

About this clonotype: A much larger clonotype is one base distant, so this may be a read error. The genes are TRBV4-2 and TRBJ2-1, with TRBD2 matching over 7 bases. After removal of 3 bases from V and 2 bases from J, the junction contained 7 bases not matched to a gene. The V gene's germline CDR1 is LGHNA and CDR2 YNFKEQ. This CDR3 has 16 amino acids. The CDR3 region is CASSQEAAGAYNEQFF. DNA of the CDR3: TGTGCCAGCAGCCAGGAGGCGGCGGGAGCCTACAATGAGCAGTTCTTC.

For this clonotype: Because the CDR3 is missing its conserved closing phenylalanine or tryptophan, this is likely a read error. No DNA is shown, since the ends of the CDR3 on it are uncertain; the CDR3 is the one TCRdb lists. J is TRBJ2-6 and V is TRBV29-1. The CDR3 numbers 15 amino acids, ends counted. CDR1 and CDR2 (germline): SQVTM, ANQGSEA. The chain's CDR3 is CSVDSGSSGTNALNI.

V and J are TRBV4-1 and TRBJ2-1; perhaps D is TRBD1 or TRBD2 (5 bases each). CDR3 length: 15 residues. The V gene lost 10 bases and the J gene lost 3 bases, with 19 bases spanning the gap. Per germline, CDR1 MGHRA and CDR2 YSYEKL. The CDR3 is CANRMGRVSYNEQFF. The CDR3 coding sequence is TGCGCCAACAGAATGGGGCGGGTAAGCTACAATGAGCAGTTCTTC.

The chain carries TRBV28 and TRBJ1-4; the match to TRBD1 covers 10 bases. The CDR3 is 16 residues long. Germline CDR1 reads MDHEN; CDR2 reads SYDVKM. With V trimmed by 4 bases and J by 6 bases, 8 bases remained unmatched. The DNA of the CDR3 is TGTGCCAGCAGTTCCCGTACCGGGACAGGGGATGAAAAACTGTTTTTT. This translates into CASSSRTGTGDEKLFF.

In regard to this clonotype: A much bigger clone sits one base away, suggesting this may be a read error. The chain recombines TRBV20-1 with TRBJ2-7; D is uncertain. From germline, CDR1 is DFQATT and CDR2 SNEGSKA (reference sequence). CDR3 length equals 14 residues. V was trimmed by 1 base and J by 0 bases, leaving 10 bases between them. The CDR3 spells CSARVDLRSYEQYF. DNA of the CDR3: TGCAGTGCTAGAGTTGACCTCCGCTCCTACGAGCAGTACTTC.

The V gene is TRBV6-5, the J gene TRBJ2-2; D unclear. The CDR3 covers 14 residues. From germline, CDR1 is MNHEY and CDR2 SVGAGI. Here the CDR3 reads CANRNDANTGELFF. CDR3 in DNA: TGTGCGAACAGAAATGACGCGAACACCGGGGAGCTGTTTTTT.

In the case of this clonotype: One junction end disagrees with the germline gene, perhaps due to a read error. The chain uses TRBV15 and TRBJ2-3; a possible D gene is TRBD2 (5 bases). Germline V gives CDR1 LNHNV, CDR2 YYDKDF (reference sequence). There are 16 residues in the CDR3. CDR3 DNA: TGTTCCACCAGCAGAATTGGTAGCGCGTTTAGAGATACGCAGTATTTT. Its translation is CSTSRIGSAFRDTQYF.

This clonotype was seen only a few times. No conserved phenylalanine or tryptophan ends this CDR3, so it is likely a read error. The J gene is TRBJ2-7, the V gene TRBV6-5; possibly TRBD2 for D (5 bases). CDR1 is MNHEY, CDR2 SVGAGI, per germline. The CDR3 extends over 16 amino acids. CDR3 in DNA: TGTGCCAGCAGCCGGGATAGCAGAGGAAGCTCCTATGAGCAGTACCTC. Encoded protein: CASSRDSRGSSYEQYL.

With regard to this clonotype: The CDR3 carries no conserved terminal phenylalanine or tryptophan, so it likely arises from a read error. The V call is TRBV4-2, the J call TRBJ1-1; D may be TRBD1 (6 bases). CDR3 size: 12 residues. V dropped 4 bases and J dropped 8 bases, with 11 bases sitting between them. Germline V gene sequence: CDR1 LGHNA, CDR2 YNFKEQ. The CDR3 here is CASSPTGWEAFI. The CDR3 DNA follows: TGTGCCAGCAGCCCAACAGGGTGGGAAGCTTTCATT.

Worth noting for this clonotype: Germline and junction disagree at one end, which may indicate a read error. The chain has TRBV6-1 and TRBJ2-5; D remains ambiguous. The CDR3 covers 11 residues. Looked up from germline, CDR1 is MNHNS and CDR2 is SASEGT. The CDR3 reads CASRNPETQYF. The CDR3 nucleotides are TGTGCCAGCAGGAACCCGGAGACCCAGTATTTC.

On this clonotype: A much larger clone differs by one base, so this may be a read error. V usage is TRBV2 and J usage is TRBJ1-2; 10 bases map to TRBD1. The germline CDR1 and CDR2 sequences are SNHLY and FYNNEI. The CDR3 runs to 14 residues. The CDR3 DNA is TGTGTCAGCAGTGAGGCGGGACAGGGGTATGGCTACACCTTC. Amino acids: CVSSEAGQGYGYTF.

The V call is TRBV28, the J call TRBJ1-2; 9 nucleotides line up with TRBD1. Germline V gene sequence: CDR1 MDHEN, CDR2 SYDVKM. The CDR3 has 16 residues. With 4 bases clipped from V and 10 bases from J, the junction kept 16 bases outside the gene matches. The CDR3 spells CASSSSIGQGKRDYTF. CDR3 sequence (DNA): TGTGCCAGCAGTTCATCTATCGGACAGGGGAAAAGAGACTACACCTTC.

This clonotype was recorded at least ten times. The chain employs TRBV4-2 and TRBJ2-3, with D perhaps assigned TRBD1 or TRBD2 (6 bases each). V lost 1 base and J 2 bases, leaving 13 bases between the germline ends. Germline V CDR1 and CDR2: LGHNA, YNFKEQ. The CDR3 contains 16 residues. The CDR3 here is CASSQATGALTDTQYF. Here the CDR3 DNA reads TGTGCCAGCAGCCAAGCTACGGGGGCCCTCACAGATACGCAGTATTTT.

Concerning this clonotype: A much larger clone lies a single base off, so this may be a read error. The V and J genes are TRBV20-1 and TRBJ2-2; unclear D gene. The germline CDR1 and CDR2 sequences are DFQATT and SNEGSKA (reference sequence). This CDR3 spans 13 amino acids. Written as DNA, the CDR3 is TGCACTGCTGGAAAAAGGTTGTCCGGGGAGCTGTTTTTT. Translated, it gives CTAGKRLSGELFF.

As regards this clonotype: Mismatch with germline at one junction end may stem from a read error. This chain joins TRBV28 and TRBJ2-7; D remains ambiguous. Germline V gene lookup returns CDR1 MDHEN and CDR2 SYDVKM. The CDR3 contains 14 residues. The CDR3 DNA follows: TGTGCCAGCAGTATTCAGGACGGTCCCTACGAGCCGTACTTC. Translating it yields CASSIQDGPYEPYF.

The sample holds many counts of this clonotype. In DNA, the CDR3 is TGTGCCAGCAGTGAGAGACAGGGTCTCCTAGCGGGGGGATTCTACGAGCAGTACTTC. Translation gives CASSERQGLLAGGFYEQYF. The V and J genes are TRBV6-1 and TRBJ2-7; 11 bases line up with TRBD2. Germline V gives CDR1 MNHNS, CDR2 SASEGT. V lost 3 bases to trimming and J lost 3 bases; unmatched junction nucleotides: 16. The length of the CDR3 is 19 residues.

This clonotype was seen once. One junction end does not reproduce the germline sequence, and a read error may be involved. The chain joins TRBV29-1 to TRBJ2-2, with D possibly TRBD2 on 5 matching bases. The CDR3 contains 13 residues. Looked up from germline, CDR1 is SQVTM and CDR2 is ANQGSEA. CDR3 loop: CSVMFGITGELFF. The CDR3 DNA reads as TGTAGCGTTATGTTTGGGATCACCGGGGAGCTGTTTTTT.

This clonotype appeared a single time. Lacking the conserved final phenylalanine or tryptophan, this CDR3 likely reflects a read error. The limits of the CDR3 on the DNA are not certain, so only TCRdb's listed CDR3 is given. The chain joins TRBV12-3 or TRBV12-4 to TRBJ1-5. The length of the CDR3 is 12 amino acids, counting both ends. CDR3: CASSFSYQRLHL.

As regards this clonotype: One junction end disagrees with the germline gene, perhaps due to a read error. The chain recombines TRBV5-8 with TRBJ2-3; D is tentatively TRBD1 or TRBD2 (5 bases each). This CDR3 is built from 15 residues. Germline CDR1 reads SGHTS; CDR2 reads YDEGEE. The CDR3 sequence: CVSSLTGIGVNTQYF. CDR3 DNA sequence: TGTGTCAGCAGCTTAACCGGGATAGGGGTCAATACGCAGTATTTT. Variable domain in full (rest from reference TRBV5-8 and TRBJ2-3): EAGVTQSPTHLIKTRGQQATLRCSPISGHTSVYWYQQALGLGLQFLLWYDEGEERNRGNFPPRFSGRQFPNYSSELNVNALELEDSALYLCVSSLTGIGVNTQYFGPGTRLTVL.

For this clonotype: This is likely a read error, given that the CDR3 carries no conserved phenylalanine or tryptophan at its end. V and J are TRBV29-1 and TRBJ2-7; no clear D gene. CDR3 length: 12 amino acids. Germline assignment: CDR1 SQVTM and CDR2 ANQGSEA. The CDR3 region is CSAKGNSYGQYY. The CDR3, as DNA: TGCAGCGCGAAAGGGAACTCCTACGGGCAGTACTAC.

With regard to this clonotype: A much larger clone differs from this one at a single base, so this may be a read error. The chain couples TRBV6-2 or TRBV6-3 to TRBJ2-3; no clear D. Germline CDR1 reads MNHEY; CDR2 reads SVGEGT. The CDR3 totals 18 residues. The CDR3 nucleotides read TGTGCCAGCAGTTACCCCCCCTATGGATACCTCAGCACAGATACGCTGTATTTT. Translated, it gives CASSYPPYGYLSTDTLYF.

In the case of this clonotype: Possible read error: a much larger clone is one base away. The rearrangement uses TRBV20-1 and TRBJ2-1; unclear D gene. Trimming cost V 8 bases and J 4 bases, with 21 bases left between them. The germline V gene encodes CDR1 DFQATT and CDR2 SNEGSKA (reference sequence). The CDR3 sequence is 15 residues long. The CDR3 spells CSTPPGRNPYNEQFF. The DNA of the CDR3 is TGCAGTACTCCTCCGGGCAGAAATCCTTACAATGAGCAGTTCTTC.

Concerning this clonotype: Because the CDR3 is missing its conserved closing phenylalanine or tryptophan, this is likely a read error. The rearrangement links TRBV10-2 to TRBJ2-7; D remains ambiguous. Germline V CDR1 and CDR2: WSHSY, SAAADI. This CDR3 contains 12 residues. Between the trimmed V and J ends, which lost 6 bases and 5 bases, there was a span of 11 bases. The CDR3 DNA reads as TGCGCCAGCAGCGTCAGGCTCAACGAGCAGTACTCC. Protein product: CASSVRLNEQYS.

About this clonotype itself: Sequence at one end of the junction differs from germline and may be a read error. The CDR3 loop is CTSSHQRQETQYF. In DNA form, the CDR3 reads TGCACCAGCAGCCACCAGAGGCAGGAGACCCAGTACTTC. V and J are TRBV4-1 and TRBJ2-5; D gene unclear. Germline V CDR1 and CDR2: MGHRA, YSYEKL. The CDR3 is 13 amino acids.

As to this clonotype: A read error may account for a junction end that differs from germline. The chain uses TRBV24-1 and TRBJ2-2; perhaps TRBD1 as D (5 bases). Germline V CDR1 and CDR2: KGHDR, SFDVKD. This CDR3 comprises 15 residues. CDR3 nucleotides: TGTGCCACCACTGATTTGCAGGGAAACACCGGAGAGCTGTTTTTT. Protein product: CATTDLQGNTGELFF.

The sample holds one count of this clonotype. The conserved phenylalanine or tryptophan is not found at the CDR3 terminus, so this likely reflects a read error. J is TRBJ2-5 and V is TRBV11-2; no firm D call. This CDR3 spans 10 amino acids. Per the germline V gene, CDR1 is SGHAT and CDR2 is FQNNGV. The CDR3 bases are TGTGCTAGCAGCGTGCGGACCCAGTACTCC. Translation: CASSVRTQYS.

Details on this clonotype: An end of the junction differs from the germline gene, which may be a read error. The rearrangement joins TRBV11-3 to TRBJ2-1; 12 positions agree with TRBD2. This CDR3 comprises 19 residues. Germline CDR1 is SGHNT and CDR2 is YENEEA. The CDR3 spells CTSSSDLGRLAGVGNEQSF. The CDR3 nucleotides are TGTACCAGCAGCTCAGATCTAGGGAGACTAGCGGGAGTTGGCAATGAGCAGTCCTTC.

The chain employs TRBV5-6 and TRBJ2-1; the D is unclear. The V gene's germline CDR1 is SGHDT and CDR2 YYEEEE. This CDR3 has 16 residues. V was shortened by 2 bases and J by 7 bases, with 19 bases between the two germline ends. The CDR3 sequence is CASSFKSLVVGNEQFF. CDR3 bases: TGTGCCAGCAGCTTCAAGTCTCTAGTGGTGGGTAATGAGCAGTTCTTC.